This TCR beta chain originates from a study of blood T cell repertoires in COVID-19. Assay: immunoSEQ multiplex PCR; the TCRdb copy retains only in-frame clones and omits some. The sample contains over 300,000 clones, around 91% of which appear only once. Per germline, CDR1 MNHEY and CDR2 SMNVEV (reference sequence). The CDR3 totals 16 residues. The V gene lost 5 bases and the J gene lost 7 bases, with 24 bases spanning the gap. This TCR derives from a man aged 18 to 30 with active or convalescent COVID-19. Sequencing was performed on peripheral blood. The chain links TRBV27 to TRBJ2-7, with D tentatively TRBD1 (6 bases). The CDR3 protein is CASSPKKQGFAQEQYF. CDR3 nucleotides: TGTGCCAGCAGTCCGAAAAAACAGGGTTTTGCTCAAGAGCAGTACTTC.